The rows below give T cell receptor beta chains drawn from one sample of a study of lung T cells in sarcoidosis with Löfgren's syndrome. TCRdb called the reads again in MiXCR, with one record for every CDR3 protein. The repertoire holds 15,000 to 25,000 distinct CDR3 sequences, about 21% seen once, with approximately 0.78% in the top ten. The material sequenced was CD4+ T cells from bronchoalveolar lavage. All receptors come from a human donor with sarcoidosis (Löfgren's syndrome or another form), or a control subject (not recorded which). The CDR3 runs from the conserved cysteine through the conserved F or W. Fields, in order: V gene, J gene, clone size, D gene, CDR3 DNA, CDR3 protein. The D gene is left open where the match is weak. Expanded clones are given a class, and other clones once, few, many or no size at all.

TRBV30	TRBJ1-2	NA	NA	TGTGCCTGGGAAGGGATTGGGCGGAACATATATGGCTACACCTTC	CAWEGIGRNIYGYTF
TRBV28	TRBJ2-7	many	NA	TGTGCCAGCAGTTTAAGCGGACACCACTACGAGCAGTACTTC	CASSLSGHHYEQYF
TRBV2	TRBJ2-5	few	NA	TGTGCCAGCAGTCCGCGGGATTTCCAAGAGACCCAGTACTTC	CASSPRDFQETQYF
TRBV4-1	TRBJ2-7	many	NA	TGTGCCAGCAGCCAAGTTGAGACGGGTCTTATCTACGAGCAGTACTTC	CASSQVETGLIYEQYF
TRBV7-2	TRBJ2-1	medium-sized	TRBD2	TGTGCCAGCAGCTTAGGGACTAGCGGGTTAAATGAGCAGTTCTTC	CASSLGTSGLNEQFF
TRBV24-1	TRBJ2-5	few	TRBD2	TGTGCCACCAGTGACCCCTCAAGCGGGAGCAGCGAGACCCAGTACTTC	CATSDPSSGSSETQYF
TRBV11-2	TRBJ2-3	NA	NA	TGTGCCATCAGCTTAGTTCCAGGGAGCACAGATACGCAGTATTTT	CAISLVPGSTDTQYF
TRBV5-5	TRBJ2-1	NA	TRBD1	TGTGCCAGCACCGGGACAGACTACAATGAGCAGTTCTTC	CASTGTDYNEQFF
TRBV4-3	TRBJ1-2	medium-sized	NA	TGCGCCAGCAGCCAGATAAGCGGGGACTATGGCTACACCTTC	CASSQISGDYGYTF
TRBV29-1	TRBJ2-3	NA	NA	TGCAGCGTTACTAGTTCCGCATGGGCAGATACGCAGTATTTT	CSVTSSAWADTQYF
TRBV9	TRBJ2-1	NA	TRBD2	TGTGCCAGCAGCCCCGGACTAGCGGGAGAATTAAATGAGCAGTTCTTC	CASSPGLAGELNEQFF
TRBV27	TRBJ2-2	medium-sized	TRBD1	TGTGCCAGCAGTATAAACAGGGGGCTCGGGGAGCTGTTTTTT	CASSINRGLGELFF
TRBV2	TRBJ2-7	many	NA	TGTGCCAGCAGTGCTATTCCTACCTACGAGCAGTACTTC	CASSAIPTYEQYF
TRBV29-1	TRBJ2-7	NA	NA	TGCAGCGTTTTGACTTATTCCGAGCAGTACTTC	CSVLTYSEQYF
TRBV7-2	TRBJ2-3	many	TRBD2	TGTGCCAGCAGCCAACGGTCGGGACTAGCGGGAGGGCCGAAAGATACGCAGTATTTT	CASSQRSGLAGGPKDTQYF
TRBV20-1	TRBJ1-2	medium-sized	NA	TGCAGTGCGACGGGACGTCCGGCGTTTTATGGCTACACCTTC	CSATGRPAFYGYTF
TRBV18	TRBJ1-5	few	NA	TGTGCCAGCTCATCGACCCTAACGAGCAATCAGCCCCAGCATTTT	CASSSTLTSNQPQHF
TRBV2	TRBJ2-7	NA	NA	TGTGCCAGCAGTGAAGTCGGAACCTACGAGCAGTACTTC	CASSEVGTYEQYF
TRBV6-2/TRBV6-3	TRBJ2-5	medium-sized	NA	TGTGCCAGCAGTTACCTAGAGGCAGTCGCGAGTCCAGAGACCCAGTACTTC	CASSYLEAVASPETQYF
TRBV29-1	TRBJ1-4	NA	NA	TGCAGCGTTGGAATGGGAACTAATGAAAAACTGTTTTTT	CSVGMGTNEKLFF
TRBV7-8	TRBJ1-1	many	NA	TGTGCCAGCAGCCTTACGACCGGGAACACTGAAGCTTTCTTT	CASSLTTGNTEAFF
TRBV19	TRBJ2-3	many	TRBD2	TGTGCCATTTCAAATGGGGCTAGCGGGAGGAGCACAGATACGCAGTATTTT	CAISNGASGRSTDTQYF
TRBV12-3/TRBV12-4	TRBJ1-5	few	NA	TGTGCCACCCGCGGGGGCGGACAGCCCCAGCATTTT	CATRGGGQPQHF
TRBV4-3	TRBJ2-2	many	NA	TGCGCCAGCAGCCCACGATTGGCAGGGGCGTCCTACGGGGAGCTGTTTTTT	CASSPRLAGASYGELFF
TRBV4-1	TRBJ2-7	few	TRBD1	TGCGCCAGCAGCCGGCTTAGGGGGCTATCCTACGAGCAGTACTTC	CASSRLRGLSYEQYF
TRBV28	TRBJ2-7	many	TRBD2	TGTGCCAGCGTGAACGGGGGGGGAGGGCCCTACGAGCAGTACTTC	CASVNGGGGPYEQYF
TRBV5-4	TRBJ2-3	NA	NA	TGTGCCAGCAGCCCTCCTGGCGCGTTAGCAGATACGCAGTATTTT	CASSPPGALADTQYF
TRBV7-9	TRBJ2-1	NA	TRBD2	TGTGCCAGCAGCTTAGGGCCTAAGCTAGCGGACCCGAGCTCCTACAATGAGCAGTTCTTC	CASSLGPKLADPSSYNEQFF
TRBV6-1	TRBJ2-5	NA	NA	TGTGCCAGCAGTAGCAGGGTGCAGACCCAGTACTTC	CASSSRVQTQYF